This T cell receptor beta chain emerged from a study of cytomegalovirus exposure and HLA in healthy donors. PCR used 60 Vbeta primers and 13 Jbeta primers. Sequencing was performed with immunoSEQ multiplex PCR; in TCRdb, only in-frame clones are kept and a portion is missing. Here the sample table reports more than 95,000 clones. To note about this clone: What it binds is unknown.

Study outcomes and limitations: Later on, a genetic analysis was performed. It linked a missense variant in DCLRE1C with V- and J-gene trimming of TCR beta. Most CMV-associated TCR beta chains were later found to appear HLA-restricted. Common viral pathogens (according to a later analysis) appeared linked to several of the most significant clusters.

Germline-derived CDR1 and CDR2 are MNHEY and SVGAGI. Trimming removed 6 bases from V and 8 bases from J, with 16 bases in between. The CDR3 loop spans 13 amino acids. The chain uses TRBV6-5 and TRBJ1-2, with D hard to call. The specimen was PBMCs. The source is a man between 40 and 49 years old in good health and CMV-seronegative. The CDR3 nucleotides read TGTGCCAGCAGCCGAGGACTCGAACGAGGCTACACCTTC. Translated, it gives CASSRGLERGYTF.